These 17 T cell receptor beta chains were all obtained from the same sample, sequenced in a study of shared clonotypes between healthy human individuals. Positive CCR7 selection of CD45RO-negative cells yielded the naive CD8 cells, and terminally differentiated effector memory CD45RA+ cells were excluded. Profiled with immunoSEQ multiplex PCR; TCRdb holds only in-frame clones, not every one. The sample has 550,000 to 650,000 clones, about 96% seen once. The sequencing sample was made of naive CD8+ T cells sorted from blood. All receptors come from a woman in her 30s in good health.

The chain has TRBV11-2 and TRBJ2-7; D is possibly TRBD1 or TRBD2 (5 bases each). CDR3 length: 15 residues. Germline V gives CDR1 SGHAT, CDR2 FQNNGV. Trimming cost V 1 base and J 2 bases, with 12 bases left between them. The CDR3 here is CASSLGSGQAYEQYF. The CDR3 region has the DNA TGTGCCAGCAGCTTAGGCAGCGGACAAGCCTACGAGCAGTACTTC.

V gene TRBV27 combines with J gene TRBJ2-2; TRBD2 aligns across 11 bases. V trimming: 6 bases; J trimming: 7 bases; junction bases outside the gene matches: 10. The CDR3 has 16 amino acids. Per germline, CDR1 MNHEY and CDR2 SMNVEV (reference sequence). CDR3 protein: CASRVLSGRADGELFF. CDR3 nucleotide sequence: TGTGCCAGCAGGGTACTTAGCGGGAGGGCCGACGGGGAGCTGTTTTTT.

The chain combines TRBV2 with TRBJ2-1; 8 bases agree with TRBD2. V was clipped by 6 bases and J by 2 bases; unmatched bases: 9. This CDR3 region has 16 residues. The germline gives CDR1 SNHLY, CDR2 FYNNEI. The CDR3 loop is CASRDSGIGPYNEQFF. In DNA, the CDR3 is TGTGCCAGCAGAGATAGCGGGATTGGACCCTACAATGAGCAGTTCTTC.

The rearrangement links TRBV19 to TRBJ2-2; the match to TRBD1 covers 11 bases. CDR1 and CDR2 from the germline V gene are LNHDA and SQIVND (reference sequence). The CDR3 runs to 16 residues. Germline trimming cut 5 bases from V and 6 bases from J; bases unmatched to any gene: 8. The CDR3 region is CASSHGQGALAGELFF. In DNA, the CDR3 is TGTGCCAGTAGTCACGGACAGGGGGCATTGGCCGGGGAGCTGTTTTTT.

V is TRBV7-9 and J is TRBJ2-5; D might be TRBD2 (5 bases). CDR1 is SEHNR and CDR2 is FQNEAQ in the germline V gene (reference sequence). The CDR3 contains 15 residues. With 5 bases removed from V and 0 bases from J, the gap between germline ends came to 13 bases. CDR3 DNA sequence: TGTGCCAGCAGCCCAGCGGCGTCAGACCAAGAGACCCAGTACTTC. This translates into CASSPAASDQETQYF.

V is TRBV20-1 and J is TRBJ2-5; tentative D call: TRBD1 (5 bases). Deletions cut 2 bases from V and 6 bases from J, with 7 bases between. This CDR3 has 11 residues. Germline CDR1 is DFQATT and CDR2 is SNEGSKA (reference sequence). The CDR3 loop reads CSARRGKTQYF. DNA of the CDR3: TGCAGTGCTAGAAGGGGAAAGACCCAGTACTTC.

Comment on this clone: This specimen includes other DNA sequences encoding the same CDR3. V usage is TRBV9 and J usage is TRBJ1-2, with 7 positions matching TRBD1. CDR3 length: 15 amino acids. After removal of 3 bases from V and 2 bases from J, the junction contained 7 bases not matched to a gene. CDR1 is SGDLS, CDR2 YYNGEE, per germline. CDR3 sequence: CASSGRQGLNYGYTF. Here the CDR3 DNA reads TGTGCCAGCAGCGGTCGACAGGGATTAAACTATGGCTACACCTTC.

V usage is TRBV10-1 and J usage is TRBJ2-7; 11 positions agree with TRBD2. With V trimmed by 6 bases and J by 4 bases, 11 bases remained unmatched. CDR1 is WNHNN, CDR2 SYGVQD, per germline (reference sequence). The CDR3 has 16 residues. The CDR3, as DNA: TGCGCCAGCAGGATAAAGGGGACTAGCGGACAGTACGAGCAGTACTTC. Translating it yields CASRIKGTSGQYEQYF.

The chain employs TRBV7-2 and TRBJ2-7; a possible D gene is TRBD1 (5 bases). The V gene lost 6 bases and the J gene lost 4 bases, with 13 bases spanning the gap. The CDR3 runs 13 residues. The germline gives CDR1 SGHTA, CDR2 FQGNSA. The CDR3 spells CASRDSVGYEQYF. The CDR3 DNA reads TGTGCCAGCAGAGACAGTGTAGGGTACGAGCAGTACTTC.

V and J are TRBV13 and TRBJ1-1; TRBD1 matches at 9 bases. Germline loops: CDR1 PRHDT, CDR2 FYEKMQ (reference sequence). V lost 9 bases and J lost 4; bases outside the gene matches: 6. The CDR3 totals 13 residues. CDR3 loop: CASEQGAGTEAFF. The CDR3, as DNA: TGTGCCAGTGAACAGGGGGCCGGCACTGAAGCTTTCTTT. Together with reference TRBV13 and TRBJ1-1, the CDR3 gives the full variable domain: AAGVIQSPRHLIKEKRETATLKCYPIPRHDTVYWYQQGPGQDPQFLISFYEKMQSDKGSIPDRFSAQQFSDYHSELNMSSLELGDSALYFCASEQGAGTEAFFGQGTRLTVV.

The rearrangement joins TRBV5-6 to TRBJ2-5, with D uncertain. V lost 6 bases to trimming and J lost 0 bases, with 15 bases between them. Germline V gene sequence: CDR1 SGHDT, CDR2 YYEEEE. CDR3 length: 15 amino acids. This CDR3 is CASTNWMSHQETQYF. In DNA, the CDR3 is TGTGCCAGCACCAACTGGATGAGCCACCAAGAGACCCAGTACTTC.

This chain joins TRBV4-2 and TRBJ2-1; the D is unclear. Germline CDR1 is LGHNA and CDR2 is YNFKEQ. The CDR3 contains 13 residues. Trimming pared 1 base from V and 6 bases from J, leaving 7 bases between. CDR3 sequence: CASSQGLSNEQFF. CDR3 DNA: TGTGCCAGCAGCCAAGGCCTGTCCAATGAGCAGTTCTTC.

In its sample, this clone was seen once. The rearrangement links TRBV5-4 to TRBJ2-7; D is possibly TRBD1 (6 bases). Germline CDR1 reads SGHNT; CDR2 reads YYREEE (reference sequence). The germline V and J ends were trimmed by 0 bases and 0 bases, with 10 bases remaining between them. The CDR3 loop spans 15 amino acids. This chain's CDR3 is CASSLDGQISYEQYF. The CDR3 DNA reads TGTGCCAGCAGCTTGGACGGACAGATCTCCTACGAGCAGTACTTC.

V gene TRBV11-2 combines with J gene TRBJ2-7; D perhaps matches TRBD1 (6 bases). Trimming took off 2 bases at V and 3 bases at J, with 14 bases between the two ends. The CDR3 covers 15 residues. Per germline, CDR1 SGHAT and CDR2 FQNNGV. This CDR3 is CASSLSPQGNYEQYF. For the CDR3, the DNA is TGTGCCAGCAGCTTATCTCCCCAGGGGAACTACGAGCAGTACTTC.

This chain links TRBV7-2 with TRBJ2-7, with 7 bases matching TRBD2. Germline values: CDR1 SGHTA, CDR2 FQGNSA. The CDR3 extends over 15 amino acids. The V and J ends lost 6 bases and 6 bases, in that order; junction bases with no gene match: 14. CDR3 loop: CASRSPSGALGEQYF. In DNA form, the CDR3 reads TGTGCCAGCAGATCCCCCAGCGGGGCCCTGGGCGAGCAGTACTTC. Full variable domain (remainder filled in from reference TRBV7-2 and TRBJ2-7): GAGVSQSPSNKVTEKGKDVELRCDPISGHTALYWYRQSLGQGLEFLIYFQGNSAPDKSGLPSDRFSAERTGGSVSTLTIQRTQQEDSAVYLCASRSPSGALGEQYFGPGTRLTVT.

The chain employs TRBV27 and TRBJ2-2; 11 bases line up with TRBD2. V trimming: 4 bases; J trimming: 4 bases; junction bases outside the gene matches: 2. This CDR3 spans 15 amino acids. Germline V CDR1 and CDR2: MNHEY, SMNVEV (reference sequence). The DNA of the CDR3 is TGTGCCAGCAGTTCGGGACTAGCGGTCACCGGGGAGCTGTTTTTT. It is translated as CASSSGLAVTGELFF.

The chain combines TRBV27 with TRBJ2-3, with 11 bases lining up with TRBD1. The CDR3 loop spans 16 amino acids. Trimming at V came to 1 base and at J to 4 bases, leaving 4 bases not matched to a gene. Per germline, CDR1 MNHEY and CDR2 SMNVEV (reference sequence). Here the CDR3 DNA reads TGTGCCAGCAGTTTATGGACAGGGGGCGGATCAGATACGCAGTATTTT. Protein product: CASSLWTGGGSDTQYF.